These 23 T cell receptor beta chains came from one sample sequenced in a study of blood T cell repertoires in COVID-19. Using immunoSEQ multiplex PCR, the repertoire was profiled, and TCRdb retains in-frame clones only, with some absent. The sample lists 450,000 to 600,000 clones, roughly 87% occurring once. Sequences were obtained from PBMCs or T cells enriched from blood (not recorded which). The origin of the receptors is a woman younger than 30 who had recovered from COVID-19.

The chain is built from TRBV11-2 and TRBJ2-7, with 9 positions matching TRBD2. The CDR3 consists of 18 residues. Germline V CDR1 and CDR2: SGHAT, FQNNGV. Trimming at V came to 5 bases and at J to 2 bases, leaving 16 bases not matched to a gene. CDR3 sequence: CASSPLNRPKRGAYEQYF. The CDR3 DNA follows: TGTGCCAGCAGCCCCCTCAATCGCCCAAAGCGGGGGGCCTACGAGCAGTACTTC.

The CDR3 protein is CAISGGQYNEQFF. The CDR3 region has the DNA TGTGCCATCAGTGGTGGCCAGTACAATGAGCAGTTCTTC. The rearrangement links TRBV10-3 to TRBJ2-1; D not resolved. The CDR3 is made up of 13 amino acids. The germline V gene has CDR1 ENHRY and CDR2 SYGVKD. Between the trimmed V and J ends, which lost 4 bases and 4 bases, there was a span of 8 bases.

This clone was observed a single time. V usage is TRBV6-5 and J usage is TRBJ1-2; maybe TRBD1 (6 bases). CDR1 and CDR2 from the germline V gene are MNHEY and SVGAGI. V lost 6 bases to trimming and J lost 3 bases, with 11 bases between them. The CDR3 loop spans 13 amino acids. The CDR3 is CASRTTGYYGYTF. The CDR3 nucleotides read TGTGCCAGCAGGACTACAGGGTACTATGGCTACACCTTC.

The DNA of the CDR3 is TGTGCCAGCAGCTTGGGTACTAGCGGGTTCTACGAGCAGTACTTC. Its protein product is CASSLGTSGFYEQYF. V usage is TRBV5-6 and J usage is TRBJ2-7, with TRBD2 matching over 9 bases. V shed 0 bases and J 3 bases; nucleotides not matched to a gene: 4. The CDR3 is made up of 15 amino acids. Germline CDR1 reads SGHDT; CDR2 reads YYEEEE.

Here the CDR3 reads CASSLAGAGELFF. The CDR3 DNA is TGTGCCAGCAGCCTAGCGGGGGCCGGGGAGCTGTTTTTT. The chain is built from TRBV3-1 (or the pseudogene TRBV3-2) and TRBJ2-2; 9 bases align to TRBD2. This CDR3 region has 13 residues. Trimming at V came to 4 bases and at J to 6 bases, leaving 0 bases not matched to a gene. Germline loops: CDR1 LGHDT, CDR2 YNNKEL (reference sequence).

V gene TRBV28 combines with J gene TRBJ1-4, with D possibly being TRBD1 (5 bases). Looked up from germline, CDR1 is MDHEN and CDR2 is SYDVKM. Trimming pared 5 bases from V and 8 bases from J, leaving 12 bases between. The CDR3 extends over 13 amino acids. CDR3 DNA: TGTGCCAGCAGTCCGGACACAAACGAAAAACTGTTTTTT. Translated, it gives CASSPDTNEKLFF.

The chain couples TRBV11-3 to TRBJ1-1, with 8 bases aligning to TRBD1. CDR3 length equals 14 residues. V was pared by 5 bases and J by 7 bases, with 9 bases of the junction left unmatched. In germline, CDR1 is SGHNT, CDR2 YENEEA. The CDR3 here is CASSASPGTGEAFF. DNA for the CDR3: TGTGCCAGCAGCGCCAGTCCCGGGACAGGTGAAGCTTTCTTT. The full variable domain, its missing parts supplied by reference TRBV11-3 and TRBJ1-1, is EAGVVQSPRYKIIEKKQPVAFWCNPISGHNTLYWYLQNLGQGPELLIRYENEEAVDDSQLPKDRFSAERLKGVDSTLKIQPAELGDSAVYLCASSASPGTGEAFFGQGTRLTVV.

The genes are TRBV5-1 and TRBJ1-1, with no clear D. Germline CDR1 and CDR2: SGHRS and YFSETQ. The V end lost 0 bases, the J end lost 1 base, and 10 bases lay between the germline ends. The CDR3 runs 15 residues. The CDR3 sequence: CASSLEEFGNTEAFF. The DNA for the CDR3 is TGCGCCAGCAGCTTGGAAGAGTTTGGGAACACTGAAGCTTTCTTT.

The V gene is TRBV11-2, the J gene TRBJ2-7; 7 positions match TRBD2. The CDR3 runs to 14 residues. CDR1 SGHAT and CDR2 FQNNGV come from the germline V gene. J gave up 4 bases and V 8 bases, and 11 bases lay outside the gene matches. The CDR3 sequence is CASARWGGSYEQYF. DNA for the CDR3: TGTGCCAGCGCTCGGTGGGGGGGGTCTTACGAGCAGTACTTC.

This clone came up once. The chain carries TRBV7-2 and TRBJ2-3, with 10 bases lining up with TRBD2. The CDR3 runs 14 residues. V gave up 4 bases and J gave up 8 bases; unmatched junction bases: 6. Germline V CDR1 and CDR2: SGHTA, FQGNSA. CDR3: CASSSSGGSGTQYF. In DNA form, the CDR3 reads TGTGCCAGCAGCTCTAGCGGGGGCTCGGGTACGCAGTATTTT.

The chain has TRBV10-3 and TRBJ1-1; tentatively, D is TRBD1 (6 bases). Trimming cost V 0 bases and J 7 bases, with 24 bases left between them. Germline V gives CDR1 ENHRY, CDR2 SYGVKD. The CDR3 contains 18 residues. Written as DNA, the CDR3 is TGTGCCATCAGTGAGTCGGCGGGGGGCATAAGACGGGTTAGTGAAGCTTTCTTT. It yields the protein CAISESAGGIRRVSEAFF.

The V gene is TRBV10-2, the J gene TRBJ2-7; 10 nucleotides agree with TRBD1. The CDR3 contains 15 residues. Per germline, CDR1 WSHSY and CDR2 SAAADI. The V segment lost 7 bases and the J segment 1 base; nucleotides outside the gene matches: 7. CDR3 sequence (DNA): TGCGCCAGCATGTTAGGGACAGGGGTTTCCTACGAGCAGTACTTC. Encoded protein: CASMLGTGVSYEQYF.

This clone showed up just once. J is TRBJ2-7 and V is TRBV27, with D perhaps TRBD1 (5 bases). Germline loops: CDR1 MNHEY, CDR2 SMNVEV (reference sequence). The CDR3 extends over 12 amino acids. The V end lost 8 bases, the J end lost 5 bases, and 13 bases lay between the germline ends. As DNA, the CDR3 is TGTGCCAGCGGACACATCCTGGACGAGCAGTACTTC. Translation gives CASGHILDEQYF.

The J gene is TRBJ2-5, the V gene TRBV11-3; D unclear. V lost 5 bases to trimming and J lost 1 base, with 17 bases between them. CDR1 is SGHNT and CDR2 is YENEEA in the germline V gene. CDR3 size: 16 residues. The CDR3 region has the DNA TGTGCCAGCAGCCTTGGGCAGGTTGTGTCCCAAGAGACCCAGTACTTC. Residues: CASSLGQVVSQETQYF. The full variable domain, its missing parts supplied by reference TRBV11-3 and TRBJ2-5, is EAGVVQSPRYKIIEKKQPVAFWCNPISGHNTLYWYLQNLGQGPELLIRYENEEAVDDSQLPKDRFSAERLKGVDSTLKIQPAELGDSAVYLCASSLGQVVSQETQYFGPGTRLLVL.

The chain carries TRBV5-1 and TRBJ1-1; tentatively, D is TRBD1 (5 bases). V dropped 6 bases and J dropped 3 bases, with 18 bases sitting between them. This CDR3 contains 15 residues. The V gene's germline CDR1 is SGHRS and CDR2 YFSETQ. CDR3 sequence (DNA): TGCGCCAGCAATCGGGGGACCCTGCGGGACACTGAAGCTTTCTTT. Its protein product is CASNRGTLRDTEAFF.

The chain recombines TRBV30 with TRBJ1-6; possibly TRBD1 for D (6 bases). The CDR3 has 14 residues. Trimming took 3 bases from V and 0 from J, leaving 6 bases between them. CDR1 and CDR2 from the germline V gene are GTSNPN and SVGIG (reference sequence). This CDR3 reads CAWRQGSYNSPLHF. In nucleotides, the CDR3 is TGTGCCTGGAGACAGGGCTCCTATAATTCACCCCTCCACTTT.

The chain is built from TRBV11-2 and TRBJ2-7; D call uncertain. CDR1 and CDR2 (germline): SGHAT, FQNNGV. The ends were cut back, 5 bases at V and 2 bases at J, with 10 bases in the middle. The CDR3 covers 13 residues. CDR3 loop: CASSPMGPYEQYF. The CDR3, as DNA: TGTGCCAGCAGCCCCATGGGCCCCTACGAGCAGTACTTC.

This sequence joins TRBV30 and TRBJ2-3; 11 bases line up with TRBD1. CDR1 and CDR2 (germline): GTSNPN, SVGIG (reference sequence). The CDR3 length is 15 residues. V was clipped by 3 bases and J by 3 bases; unmatched bases: 5. The CDR3 here is CAWSAGTGGTDTQYF. CDR3 coding DNA: TGTGCCTGGAGCGCCGGGACAGGGGGTACAGATACGCAGTATTTT.

V and J are TRBV5-8 and TRBJ2-7; TRBD1 matches at 9 bases. The V gene's germline CDR1 is SGHTS and CDR2 YDEGEE. With 3 bases clipped from V and 2 bases from J, the junction kept 6 bases outside the gene matches. The length of the CDR3 is 15 residues. The DNA for the CDR3 is TGTGCCAGCAGCTGGACAGGGGCGGATACCTACGAGCAGTACTTC. Translated: CASSWTGADTYEQYF.

This rearrangement joins TRBV2 to TRBJ1-1; TRBD1 is a possible D gene (5 bases). The CDR3 has 12 amino acids. Trimming pared 3 bases from V and 8 bases from J, leaving 10 bases between. Germline loops: CDR1 SNHLY, CDR2 FYNNEI. The CDR3 sequence: CASSDLWTEAFF. DNA for the CDR3: TGTGCCAGCAGTGATCTATGGACAGAAGCTTTCTTT.

This clone occurred a few times. The V and J genes are TRBV4-2 and TRBJ1-1, with D tentatively TRBD1 (6 bases). The V and J ends lost 6 bases and 5 bases respectively, with 13 bases between them. The length of the CDR3 is 13 residues. CDR1 and CDR2 from the germline V gene are LGHNA and YNFKEQ. CDR3 amino acids: CASSRDKRTEAFF. The DNA for the CDR3 is TGTGCCAGCAGTCGGGACAAAAGGACTGAAGCTTTCTTT.

The gene calls are TRBV19 and TRBJ1-1; TRBD1 matches at 7 bases. The CDR3 is 15 residues long. Germline V lookup: CDR1 LNHDA, CDR2 SQIVND (reference sequence). The ends lost 10 bases at V and 5 bases at J; junction bases unmatched: 16. The CDR3 here is CATIPGDRADTEAFF. The DNA of the CDR3 is TGTGCCACCATACCCGGGGACAGAGCTGATACTGAAGCTTTCTTT.

This chain links TRBV6-5 with TRBJ2-7; 8 nucleotides align to TRBD2. The CDR3 totals 14 residues. V gave up 9 bases and J gave up 3 bases; unmatched junction bases: 10. Germline CDR1 MNHEY, CDR2 SVGAGI. CDR3 bases: TGTGCCAGTGCTTCGGGAGGGAGACTCTACGAGCAGTACTTC. It translates to CASASGGRLYEQYF.